A single sample gave rise to the 14 T cell receptor beta chains below, sequenced in a study of regulatory dendritic cells for organ transplantation. No cognate antigen is known for these TCRs. Allogeneic regulatory or mature dendritic cells were co-cultured for under six days with CFSE-labeled sorted T cells at 1:10. Profiling relied on immunoSEQ multiplex PCR, and the TCRdb table lists in-frame clones only, not all of them. The table lists over 9,500 clones, around 92% of them singletons, with around 0.24% in the top ten. Sequenced sample: naive CD8+ T cells from blood cultured with regulatory dendritic cells. Subset indicated: CD45RA+ naive T cells. All receptors derive from a human donor in good health.

The chain couples TRBV28 to TRBJ1-2; D remains unclear. V lost 6 bases to trimming and J lost 8 bases, with 25 bases between them. The germline V gene encodes CDR1 MDHEN and CDR2 SYDVKM. The CDR3 extends over 16 amino acids. Here the CDR3 reads CASSPLDPTESGGYTF. CDR3 coding DNA: TGTGCCAGCAGCCCTTTAGATCCTACAGAATCCGGAGGCTACACCTTC.

Remarks on this clone: Sequence at one end of the junction differs from germline and may be a read error. The chain recombines TRBV7-7 with TRBJ2-2; the match to TRBD1 covers 8 bases. Germline assignment: CDR1 SSHAT and CDR2 FNYEAQ (reference sequence). This CDR3 contains 15 residues. The CDR3, as DNA: TGTGCTAGCAGCTTTGGACAGGGAATGGCCGGGGAGCTGTTTTTT. Protein sequence: CASSFGQGMAGELFF.

The chain uses TRBV6-5 and TRBJ2-1; 9 bases map to TRBD2. The CDR3 length is 14 residues. With V trimmed by 7 bases and J by 6 bases, 7 bases remained unmatched. Germline-derived CDR1 and CDR2 are MNHEY and SVGAGI. CDR3 amino acids: CASNPSGGSNEQFF. The CDR3 coding sequence is TGTGCCAGCAACCCCAGCGGGGGGTCCAATGAGCAGTTCTTC.

This sequence joins TRBV7-9 and TRBJ2-1; no reliable D call. Looked up from germline, CDR1 is SEHNR and CDR2 is FQNEAQ (reference sequence). This CDR3 has 12 residues. V was cut by 1 base and J by 8 bases, with 6 bases left in between. For the CDR3, the DNA is TGTGCCAGCAGCTTAGTTTTGGATGAGCAGTTCTTC. Translating gives CASSLVLDEQFF. The full variable domain, in which reference TRBV7-9 and TRBJ2-1 provide the parts outside the CDR3, is DTGVSQNPRHKITKRGQNVTFRCDPISEHNRLYWYRQTLGQGPEFLTYFQNEAQLEKSRLLSDRFSAERPKGSFSTLEIQRTEQGDSAMYLCASSLVLDEQFFGPGTRLTVL.

The rearrangement links TRBV5-6 to TRBJ2-3; D may be TRBD1 or TRBD2 (7 bases each). Germline CDR1 reads SGHDT; CDR2 reads YYEEEE. The V gene lost 4 bases and the J gene lost 2 bases, with 23 bases spanning the gap. The CDR3 length is 18 residues. The CDR3 DNA reads TGTGCCAGCAGCGACCCTACTAGCGAGGGGGCTTTCACAGATACGCAGTATTTT. The encoded protein is CASSDPTSEGAFTDTQYF.

The J gene is TRBJ2-2, the V gene TRBV4-2; D may be TRBD1 or TRBD2 (6 bases each). Germline loops: CDR1 LGHNA, CDR2 YNFKEQ. The CDR3 covers 15 residues. Trimming stripped 0 bases from V and 3 bases from J, with 8 bases between. CDR3 amino acids: CASSQEEGDTGELFF. The DNA of the CDR3 is TGTGCCAGCAGCCAAGAGGAGGGGGACACCGGGGAGCTGTTTTTT.

The rearrangement uses TRBV4-3 and TRBJ1-1; 8 bases line up with TRBD1. With 0 bases clipped from V and 2 bases from J, the junction kept 23 bases outside the gene matches. This CDR3 spans 22 amino acids. Looked up from germline, CDR1 is LGHNA and CDR2 is YSLEER. The CDR3 sequence is CASSQEWRTGKRGVWSNTEAFF. In DNA form, the CDR3 reads TGCGCCAGCAGCCAAGAGTGGCGGACAGGGAAACGGGGAGTGTGGAGTAACACTGAAGCTTTCTTT.

This clone was seen just once. The CDR3 protein is CASSSRASHEKLFF. DNA for the CDR3: TGTGCCAGCAGCTCCCGGGCGTCCCATGAAAAACTGTTTTTT. J is TRBJ1-4 and V is TRBV9; no definite D call. This CDR3 comprises 14 residues. Germline CDR1 reads SGDLS; CDR2 reads YYNGEE. The V gene lost 4 bases and the J gene lost 6 bases, with 13 bases spanning the gap.

This clone was recorded once. The chain combines TRBV19 with TRBJ1-2; a possible D gene is TRBD1 (5 bases). CDR3 size: 12 residues. V gave up 8 bases and J gave up 3 bases, with 10 bases separating them. CDR1 is LNHDA and CDR2 is SQIVND in the germline V gene (reference sequence). CDR3 DNA: TGTGCCAGTGGGGGGACTCACTATGGCTACACCTTC. It codes for CASGGTHYGYTF.

CDR3: CASSQDDPGLAEQLTDTQYF. The CDR3 nucleotides read TGCGCCAGCAGCCAAGATGACCCGGGACTAGCGGAGCAACTCACAGATACGCAGTATTTT. The chain combines TRBV4-1 with TRBJ2-3; 11 nucleotides match TRBD2. V trimming: 0 bases; J trimming: 2 bases; junction bases outside the gene matches: 13. The CDR3 loop spans 20 amino acids. CDR1 is MGHRA and CDR2 is YSYEKL in the germline V gene.

The rearrangement links TRBV2 to TRBJ2-3; 8 bases are a match to TRBD2. The CDR3 loop spans 16 amino acids. CDR1 SNHLY and CDR2 FYNNEI come from the germline V gene. The V and J ends lost 4 bases and 5 bases, in that order; junction bases with no gene match: 11. The DNA for the CDR3 is TGTGCCAGCAGTGTCGGCGGGGGGAAGAGCGAAGATACGCAGTATTTT. Translation gives CASSVGGGKSEDTQYF.

This chain links TRBV7-9 with TRBJ2-7; TRBD2 agrees at 8 bases. The CDR3 is made up of 15 amino acids. The germline CDR1 and CDR2 sequences are SEHNR and FQNEAQ (reference sequence). V gave up 6 bases and J gave up 2 bases; unmatched junction bases: 9. The CDR3 loop is CASSFSGGRTYEQYF. The CDR3, as DNA: TGTGCCAGCAGTTTCAGCGGGGGCCGTACCTACGAGCAGTACTTC.

The chain has TRBV27 and TRBJ2-7, with 8 bases that match TRBD2. Germline V gives CDR1 MNHEY, CDR2 SMNVEV (reference sequence). There are 15 residues in the CDR3. The V gene end was trimmed by 0 bases and the J gene end by 5 bases; junction bases not matched to a gene: 6. The CDR3 sequence: CASSLSIAGGDEQYF. The CDR3 DNA reads as TGTGCCAGCAGTTTATCGATTGCGGGGGGAGACGAGCAGTACTTC.

The chain has TRBV7-6 and TRBJ2-1; 8 bases fit TRBD2. Germline CDR1 and CDR2: SGHVS and FNYEAQ. The length of the CDR3 is 14 residues. The ends lost 0 bases at V and 7 bases at J; junction bases unmatched: 2. CDR3 nucleotide sequence: TGTGCCAGCAGCTTAGCGGGACTAGTGAATGAGCAGTTCTTC. Residues: CASSLAGLVNEQFF. The full variable domain, completed using reference TRBV7-6 and TRBJ2-1, is GAGVSQSPRYKVTKRGQDVALRCDPISGHVSLYWYRQALGQGPEFLTYFNYEAQQDKSGLPNDRFSAERPEGSISTLTIQRTEQRDSAMYRCASSLAGLVNEQFFGPGTRLTVL.